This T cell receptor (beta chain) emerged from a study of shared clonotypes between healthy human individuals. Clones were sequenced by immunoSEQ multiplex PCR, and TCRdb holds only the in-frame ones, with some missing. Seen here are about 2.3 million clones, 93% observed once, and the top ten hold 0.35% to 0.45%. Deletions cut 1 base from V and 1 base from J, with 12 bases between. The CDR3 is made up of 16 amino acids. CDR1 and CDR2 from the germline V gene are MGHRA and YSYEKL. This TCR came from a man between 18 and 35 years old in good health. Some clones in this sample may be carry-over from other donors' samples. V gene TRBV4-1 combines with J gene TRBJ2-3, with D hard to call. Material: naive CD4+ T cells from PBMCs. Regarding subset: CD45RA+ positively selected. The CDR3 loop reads CASSQAQASGTDTQYF. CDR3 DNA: TGCGCCAGCAGCCAAGCTCAGGCCAGCGGCACAGATACGCAGTATTTT.